This is a list of T cell receptor beta chains from one sample in a study of blood T cell repertoires in COVID-19. Sequencing was performed with immunoSEQ multiplex PCR; in TCRdb, only in-frame clones are kept and a portion is missing. The sample yields under 90,000 clones, 70% to 90% seen once. The specimen sequenced was peripheral blood. These receptors were obtained from a man in his 60s with acute or convalescent COVID-19. Each CDR3 is given with its conserved first and last residue. Fields, in order: J gene, D gene, V gene, CDR3 protein, CDR3 DNA. D genes are given only for firm matches.

>TRBJ2-7|.|TRBV10-3
CAISAYGTQYGYEQYF
TGTGCCATCAGCGCATATGGGACTCAGTATGGATACGAGCAGTACTTC
>TRBJ1-4|.|TRBV18
CASSPSTAANEKLFF
TGTGCCAGCTCACCATCTACTGCGGCTAATGAAAAACTGTTTTTT
>TRBJ2-7|TRBD1|TRBV30
CALSGQGLEQYF
TGTGCCTTGTCAGGACAGGGGCTCGAGCAGTACTTC
>TRBJ1-2|.|TRBV7-2
CASSTRVMGYGYTF
TGTGCCAGCAGCACCAGGGTCATGGGCTATGGCTACACCTTC
>TRBJ2-2|.|TRBV27
CASSLQQWANTGELFF
TGTGCCAGCAGTCTACAGCAATGGGCGAACACCGGGGAGCTGTTTTTT
>TRBJ2-3|.|TRBV30
CAWSVGATVQSTDTQYF
TGTGCCTGGAGTGTTGGAGCCACGGTCCAAAGCACAGATACGCAGTATTTT
>TRBJ2-5|TRBD1|TRBV11-3
CASSKDREETQYF
TGTGCCAGCAGCAAGGACAGGGAAGAGACCCAGTACTTC
>TRBJ1-1|TRBD1|TRBV4-3
CASSQDGQGLGTEAFF
TGCGCCAGCAGCCAAGACGGACAGGGTCTGGGCACTGAAGCTTTCTTT
>TRBJ2-7|.|TRBV27
CASSPAAGWEQYF
TGTGCCAGCAGCCCCGCGGCAGGGTGGGAGCAGTACTTC
>TRBJ1-1|.|TRBV29-1
CSALHGMNTEAFF
TGCAGCGCCCTACACGGGATGAACACTGAAGCTTTCTTT
>TRBJ1-3|TRBD1|TRBV19
CASRPGQGSSGNTIYF
TGTGCCAGTAGGCCGGGACAGGGGAGCTCTGGAAACACCATATATTTT
>TRBJ2-1|.|TRBV7-2
CASSLGQSYNEQFF
TGTGCCAGCAGCTTAGGACAGTCCTACAATGAGCAGTTCTTC
>TRBJ1-2|.|TRBV7-6
CASSPQPGQPYGYTF
TGTGCCAGCAGCCCGCAGCCGGGTCAGCCTTATGGCTACACCTTC
>TRBJ1-5|.|TRBV7-6
CASSRLQGPNQPQHF
TGTGCCAGCAGCCGGCTACAGGGTCCCAATCAGCCCCAGCATTTT
>TRBJ1-1|.|TRBV4-1
CASSATGYTEAFF
TGCGCCAGCAGCGCCACAGGGTACACTGAAGCTTTCTTT
>TRBJ1-2|TRBD1|TRBV28
CASSPAGQVYGYTF
TGTGCCAGCAGTCCCGCCGGACAGGTCTATGGCTACACCTTC
>TRBJ1-1|TRBD1|TRBV7-8
CASSPTGGVSPEAFF
TGTGCCAGCAGCCCTACAGGGGGCGTATCTCCTGAAGCTTTCTTT
>TRBJ2-2|TRBD2|TRBV9
CASSVVASGGPNTGELFF
TGTGCCAGCAGCGTAGTGGCTAGCGGGGGCCCTAACACCGGGGAGCTGTTTTTT